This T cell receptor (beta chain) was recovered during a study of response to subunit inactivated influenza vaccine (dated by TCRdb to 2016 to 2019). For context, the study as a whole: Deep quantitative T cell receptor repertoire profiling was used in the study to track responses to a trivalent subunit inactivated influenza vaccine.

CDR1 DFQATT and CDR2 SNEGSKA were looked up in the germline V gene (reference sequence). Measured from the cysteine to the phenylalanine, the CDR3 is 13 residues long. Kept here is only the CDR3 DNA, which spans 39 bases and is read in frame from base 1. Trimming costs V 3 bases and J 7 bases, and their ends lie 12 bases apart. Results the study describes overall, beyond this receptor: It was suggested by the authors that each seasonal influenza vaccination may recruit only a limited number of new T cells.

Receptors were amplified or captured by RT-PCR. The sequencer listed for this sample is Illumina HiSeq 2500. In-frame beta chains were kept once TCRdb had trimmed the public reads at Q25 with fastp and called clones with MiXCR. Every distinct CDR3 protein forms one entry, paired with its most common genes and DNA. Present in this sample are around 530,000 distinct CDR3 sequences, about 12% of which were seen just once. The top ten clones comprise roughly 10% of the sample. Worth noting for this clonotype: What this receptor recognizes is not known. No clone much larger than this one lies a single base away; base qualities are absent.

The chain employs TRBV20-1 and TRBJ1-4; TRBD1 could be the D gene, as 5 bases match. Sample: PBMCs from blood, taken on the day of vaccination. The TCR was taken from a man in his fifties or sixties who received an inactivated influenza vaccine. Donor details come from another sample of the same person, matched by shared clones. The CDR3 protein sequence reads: CSASWGQREKLFF. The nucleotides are TGCAGTGCTAGCTGGGGCCAGCGTGAAAAACTGTTTTTT.